The source of this T cell receptor (beta chain) is a study of cytomegalovirus exposure and HLA in healthy donors. CDR3 length: 17 amino acids. In the PCR, 60 Vbeta and 13 Jbeta primers were used. Libraries were prepared by immunoSEQ multiplex PCR; TCRdb keeps only in-frame clonotypes and omits some of them. Seen here are approximately 32,000 clones, 80% to 90% observed once, and the top ten hold less than 4.5%. The sequencing sample was made of PBMCs. The genes are TRBV1 and TRBJ2-5; no DNA check was done on the table's D call, TRBD2. TRBV1 is annotated as a pseudogene. The receptor was isolated from a woman younger than 35 in good health and CMV-seronegative. DNA for the CDR3: TGCACCAGCAGCCAAGGTCTAGCGGGAGCAGGAGGGGAGACCCAGTACTTC. It is translated as CTSSQGLAGAGGETQYF.